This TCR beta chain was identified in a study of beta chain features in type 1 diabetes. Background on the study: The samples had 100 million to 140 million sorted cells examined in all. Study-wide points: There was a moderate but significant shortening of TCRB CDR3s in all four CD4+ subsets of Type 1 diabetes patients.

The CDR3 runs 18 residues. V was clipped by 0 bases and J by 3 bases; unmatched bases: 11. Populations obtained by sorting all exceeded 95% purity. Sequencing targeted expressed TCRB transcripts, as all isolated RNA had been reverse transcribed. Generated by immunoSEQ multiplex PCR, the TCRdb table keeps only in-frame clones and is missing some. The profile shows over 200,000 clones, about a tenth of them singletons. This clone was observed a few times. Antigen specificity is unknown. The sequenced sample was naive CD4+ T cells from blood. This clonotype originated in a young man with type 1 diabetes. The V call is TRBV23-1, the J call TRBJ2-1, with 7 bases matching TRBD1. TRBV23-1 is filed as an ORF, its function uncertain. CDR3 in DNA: TGCGCCAGCAGTCAATCGGGGGTTAGACAGGGTGGCTACAATGAGCAGTTCTTC. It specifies CASSQSGVRQGGYNEQFF.